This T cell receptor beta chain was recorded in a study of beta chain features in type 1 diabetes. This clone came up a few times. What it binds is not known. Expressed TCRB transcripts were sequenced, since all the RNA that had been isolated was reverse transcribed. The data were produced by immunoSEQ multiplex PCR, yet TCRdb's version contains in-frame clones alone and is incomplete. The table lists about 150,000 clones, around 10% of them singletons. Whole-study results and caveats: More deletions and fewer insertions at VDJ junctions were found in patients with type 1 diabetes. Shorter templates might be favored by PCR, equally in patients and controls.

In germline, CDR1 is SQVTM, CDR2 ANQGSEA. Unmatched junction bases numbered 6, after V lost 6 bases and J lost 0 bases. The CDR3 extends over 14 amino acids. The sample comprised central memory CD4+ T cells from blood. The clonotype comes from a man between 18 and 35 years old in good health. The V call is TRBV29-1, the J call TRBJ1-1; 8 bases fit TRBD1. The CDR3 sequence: CSVTGQGLNTEAFF. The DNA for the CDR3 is TGCAGCGTCACAGGACAGGGCCTGAACACTGAAGCTTTCTTT.